A single sample is the source of the 10 T cell receptor beta chains below, sequenced in a study of T cell changes during pregnancy in multiple sclerosis. Assay: immunoSEQ multiplex PCR; the TCRdb copy retains only in-frame clones and omits some. This sample has about 110,000 clones, with 80% to 95% found just once. The sequenced sample was peripheral blood, obtained in the third trimester of pregnancy. Receptor source: a female donor in good health, enrolled as a control in a pregnancy study.

This clone was found a few times. The chain combines TRBV7-9 with TRBJ2-7; 10 positions agree with TRBD1. The CDR3 sequence is 14 residues long. V was pared by 4 bases and J by 7 bases, with 7 bases of the junction left unmatched. Germline V gene sequence: CDR1 SEHNR, CDR2 FQNEAQ (reference sequence). This CDR3 reads CASSSDRGPIEQYF. In DNA, the CDR3 is TGTGCCAGCAGCTCCGACAGGGGGCCTATAGAGCAGTACTTC.

The chain links TRBV15 to TRBJ1-6; 7 bases line up with TRBD1. Germline V gives CDR1 LNHNV, CDR2 YYDKDF (reference sequence). Unmatched junction bases numbered 4, after V lost 2 bases and J lost 0 bases. CDR3 length: 17 amino acids. CDR3 sequence (DNA): TGTGCCACCAGCAGATACAGGGGCAGCTCCTATAATTCACCCCTCCACTTT. Translating it yields CATSRYRGSSYNSPLHF.

The rearrangement uses TRBV4-3 and TRBJ1-2, with 12 bases fitting TRBD1. Germline lookup yields CDR1 LGHNA and CDR2 YSLEER. The junction had 3 bases not matched to a gene; V was cut back by 4 bases and J by 3 bases. This CDR3 region has 15 residues. The CDR3 DNA sequence: TGCGCCAGCAGCCCGGGACAGGGGGCGGACTATGGCTACACCTTC. Amino acids: CASSPGQGADYGYTF.

This chain links TRBV6-5 with TRBJ1-3; the D gene is possibly TRBD1 (6 bases). The CDR3 totals 16 residues. CDR1 and CDR2 from the germline V gene are MNHEY and SVGAGI. With 1 base removed from V and 0 bases from J, the gap between germline ends came to 10 bases. The CDR3 is CASSYYGQSSGNTIYF. The CDR3 DNA follows: TGTGCCAGCAGTTACTACGGACAGAGCTCTGGAAACACCATATATTTT.

V usage is TRBV19 and J usage is TRBJ1-1; a weak D match, TRBD1 (6 bases). The CDR3 has 13 amino acids. Germline V gene data show CDR1 as LNHDA and CDR2 as SQIVND (reference sequence). Trimming removed 10 bases at V and 5 bases at J, with 17 bases between. The CDR3 bases are TGTGCCACAAATACAGGGTTTCGGACTGAAGCTTTCTTT. This codes for CATNTGFRTEAFF.

As DNA, the CDR3 is TGTGCCAGCAGCTTAGGAGGTCAGGGAGATACGCAGTATTTT. The encoded protein is CASSLGGQGDTQYF. The gene calls are TRBV7-7 and TRBJ2-3, with a tentative D call TRBD1 (5 bases). V was shortened by 1 base and J by 5 bases, with 10 bases between the two germline ends. The CDR3 consists of 14 residues. Germline V CDR1 and CDR2: SSHAT, FNYEAQ (reference sequence).

The chain carries TRBV6-1 and TRBJ1-5, with 7 bases fitting TRBD1. Germline V gene lookup returns CDR1 MNHNS and CDR2 SASEGT. J gave up 0 bases and V 6 bases, and 5 bases lay outside the gene matches. The CDR3 contains 15 residues. In DNA form, the CDR3 reads TGTGCCAGCAGGGGTGACAGGGTTAGCAATCAGCCCCAGCATTTT. Amino acids: CASRGDRVSNQPQHF.

The chain combines TRBV5-6 with TRBJ1-1, with D tentatively TRBD1 (5 bases). The CDR3 sequence is 15 residues long. Trimming removed 1 base at V and 1 base at J, with 11 bases between. Germline lookup yields CDR1 SGHDT and CDR2 YYEEEE. CDR3: CASSLLWQGNTEAFF. The DNA of the CDR3 is TGTGCCAGCAGCTTGCTGTGGCAGGGGAACACTGAAGCTTTCTTT.

The rearrangement links TRBV5-4 to TRBJ2-7; 8 bases agree with TRBD1. Trimming took 3 bases from V and 1 from J; bases not matched to a gene: 15. Germline lookup yields CDR1 SGHNT and CDR2 YYREEE (reference sequence). The CDR3 covers 18 residues. The CDR3 sequence is CASSSLGAGTGGSYEQYF. The CDR3 DNA sequence: TGTGCCAGCAGCTCTCTAGGTGCCGGGACAGGAGGTTCCTACGAGCAGTACTTC.

The genes are TRBV25-1 and TRBJ1-1; possible D gene TRBD1, 6 bases. V gave up 5 bases and J gave up 8 bases, with 15 bases separating them. There are 13 residues in the CDR3. The germline CDR1 and CDR2 sequences are MGHDK and SYGVNS. The CDR3 region has the DNA TGTGCCAGCAGTTTCTCCGGGACACCCGAAGCTTTCTTT. Translated: CASSFSGTPEAFF.